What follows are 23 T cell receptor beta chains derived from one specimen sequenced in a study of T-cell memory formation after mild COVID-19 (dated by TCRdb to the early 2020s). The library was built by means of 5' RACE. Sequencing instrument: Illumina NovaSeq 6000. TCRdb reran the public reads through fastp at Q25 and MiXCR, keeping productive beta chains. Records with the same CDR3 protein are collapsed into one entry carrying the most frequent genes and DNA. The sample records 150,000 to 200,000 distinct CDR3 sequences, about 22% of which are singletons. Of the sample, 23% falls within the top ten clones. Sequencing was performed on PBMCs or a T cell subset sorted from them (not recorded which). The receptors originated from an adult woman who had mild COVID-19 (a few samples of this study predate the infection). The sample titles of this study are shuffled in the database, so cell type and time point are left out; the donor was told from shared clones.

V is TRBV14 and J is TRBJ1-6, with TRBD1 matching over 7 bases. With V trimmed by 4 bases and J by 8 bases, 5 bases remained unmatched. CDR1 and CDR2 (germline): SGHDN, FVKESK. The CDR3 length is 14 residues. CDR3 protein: CASSPDRFYSPLHF. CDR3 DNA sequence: TGTGCCAGCAGCCCGGACAGGTTCTATTCACCCCTCCACTTT.

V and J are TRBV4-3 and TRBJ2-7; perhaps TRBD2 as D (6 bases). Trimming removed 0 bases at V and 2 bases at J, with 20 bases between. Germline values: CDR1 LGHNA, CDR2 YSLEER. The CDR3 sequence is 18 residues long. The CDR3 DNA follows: TGCGCCAGCAGCCAAGATCTTATTAGCGGCGTTTCTCCCTACGAGCAGTACTTC. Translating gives CASSQDLISGVSPYEQYF.

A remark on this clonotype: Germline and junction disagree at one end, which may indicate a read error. The CDR3 sequence is CASTQTGAPLGSKNIQYF. In nucleotides, the CDR3 is TGTGCTAGCACTCAGACAGGGGCCCCCCTCGGATCCAAAAACATTCAGTACTTC. The gene calls are TRBV7-7 and TRBJ2-4; 8 nucleotides line up with TRBD1. Per the germline V gene, CDR1 is SSHAT and CDR2 is FNYEAQ (reference sequence). There are 18 residues in the CDR3. Using reference TRBV7-7 and TRBJ2-4 for the parts outside the CDR3, the full variable domain is GAGVSQSPRYKVTKRGQDVTLRCDPISSHATLYWYQQALGQGPEFLTYFNYEAQPDKSGLPSDRFSAERPEGSISTLTIQRTEQRDSAMYRCASTQTGAPLGSKNIQYFGAGTRLSVL.

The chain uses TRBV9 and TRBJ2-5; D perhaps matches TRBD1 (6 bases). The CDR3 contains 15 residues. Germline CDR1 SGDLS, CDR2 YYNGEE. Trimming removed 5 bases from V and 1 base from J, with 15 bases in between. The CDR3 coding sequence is TGTGCCAGCAGTCTAGACAGGACGGGCCAAGAGACCCAGTACTTC. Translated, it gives CASSLDRTGQETQYF.

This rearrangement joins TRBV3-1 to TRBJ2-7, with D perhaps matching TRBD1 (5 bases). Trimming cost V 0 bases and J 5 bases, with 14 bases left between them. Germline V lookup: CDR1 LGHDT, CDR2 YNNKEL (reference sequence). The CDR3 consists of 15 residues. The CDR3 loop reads CASSQEAGSWNEQYF. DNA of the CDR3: TGTGCCAGCAGCCAAGAGGCAGGGTCTTGGAACGAGCAGTACTTC.

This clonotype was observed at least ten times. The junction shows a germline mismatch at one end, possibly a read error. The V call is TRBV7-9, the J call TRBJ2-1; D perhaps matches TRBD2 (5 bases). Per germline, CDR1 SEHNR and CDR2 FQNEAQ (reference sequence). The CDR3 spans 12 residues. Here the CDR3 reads CASSLARNEQFF. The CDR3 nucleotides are TGTGCCAGCAGCCTAGCTAGGAATGAGCAGTTCTTC.

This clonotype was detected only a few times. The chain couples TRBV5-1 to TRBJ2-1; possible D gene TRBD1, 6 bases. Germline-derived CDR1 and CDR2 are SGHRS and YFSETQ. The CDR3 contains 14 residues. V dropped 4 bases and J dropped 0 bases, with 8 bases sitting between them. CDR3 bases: TGCGCCAGCAGCCTGACAGGCTCCTACAATGAGCAGTTCTTC. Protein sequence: CASSLTGSYNEQFF.

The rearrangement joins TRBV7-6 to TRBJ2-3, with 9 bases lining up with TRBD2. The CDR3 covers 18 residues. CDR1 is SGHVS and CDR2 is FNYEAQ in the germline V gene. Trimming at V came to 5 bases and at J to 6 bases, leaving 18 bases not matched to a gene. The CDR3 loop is CASSPPLAGGPVGDTQYF. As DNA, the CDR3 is TGTGCCAGCAGCCCCCCCTTGGCGGGAGGGCCAGTAGGGGATACGCAGTATTTT.

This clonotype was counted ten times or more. CDR3 loop: CASSSRNNEQFF. The CDR3 DNA reads as TGTGCCAGCAGTTCGAGGAACAATGAGCAGTTCTTC. The chain has TRBV12-3 or TRBV12-4 and TRBJ2-1, with unresolved D. There are 12 residues in the CDR3. The ends were cut back, 4 bases at V and 5 bases at J, with 6 bases in the middle.

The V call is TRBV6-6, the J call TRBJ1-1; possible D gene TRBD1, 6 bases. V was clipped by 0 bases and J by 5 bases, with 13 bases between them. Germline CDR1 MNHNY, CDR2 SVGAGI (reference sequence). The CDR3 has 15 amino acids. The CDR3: CASSYSTGAQTEAFF. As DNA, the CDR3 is TGTGCCAGCAGTTACTCGACGGGGGCGCAGACTGAAGCTTTCTTT.

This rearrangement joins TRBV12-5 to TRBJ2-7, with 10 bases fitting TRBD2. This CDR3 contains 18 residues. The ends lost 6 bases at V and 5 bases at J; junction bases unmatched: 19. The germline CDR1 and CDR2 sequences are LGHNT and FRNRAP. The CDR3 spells CASGSSIISSGGWHEQYF. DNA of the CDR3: TGTGCTAGTGGCTCCTCGATCATTTCTAGCGGGGGTTGGCACGAGCAGTACTTC.

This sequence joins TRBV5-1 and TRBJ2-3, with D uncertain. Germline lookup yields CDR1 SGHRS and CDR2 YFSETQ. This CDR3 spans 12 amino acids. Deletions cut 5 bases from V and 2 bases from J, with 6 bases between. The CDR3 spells CASRRFTDTQYF. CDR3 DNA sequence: TGCGCCAGCAGGAGATTCACAGATACGCAGTATTTT.

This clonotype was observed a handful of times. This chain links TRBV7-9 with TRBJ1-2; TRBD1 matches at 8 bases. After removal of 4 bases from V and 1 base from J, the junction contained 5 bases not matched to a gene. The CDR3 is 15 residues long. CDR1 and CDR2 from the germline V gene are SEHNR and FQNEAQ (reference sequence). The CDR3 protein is CASSSSTGVNYGYTF. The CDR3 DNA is TGTGCCAGCAGCTCATCGACAGGGGTTAACTATGGCTACACCTTC.

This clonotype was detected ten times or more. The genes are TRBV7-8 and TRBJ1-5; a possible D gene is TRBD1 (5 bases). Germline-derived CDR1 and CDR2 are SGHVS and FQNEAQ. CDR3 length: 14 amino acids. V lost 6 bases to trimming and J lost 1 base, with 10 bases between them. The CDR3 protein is CASRQGASNQPQHF. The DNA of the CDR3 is TGTGCCAGCAGACAAGGGGCGAGCAATCAGCCCCAGCATTTT.

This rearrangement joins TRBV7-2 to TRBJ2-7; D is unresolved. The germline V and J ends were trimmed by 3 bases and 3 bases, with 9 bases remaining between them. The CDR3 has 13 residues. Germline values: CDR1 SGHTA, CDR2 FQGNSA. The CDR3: CASSLNSYYEQYF. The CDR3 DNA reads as TGTGCCAGCAGCTTGAACAGCTACTACGAGCAGTACTTC.

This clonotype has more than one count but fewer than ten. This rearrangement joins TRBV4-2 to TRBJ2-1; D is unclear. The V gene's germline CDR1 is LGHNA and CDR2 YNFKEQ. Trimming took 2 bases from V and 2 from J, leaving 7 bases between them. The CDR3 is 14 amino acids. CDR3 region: CASSQTGPYNEQFF. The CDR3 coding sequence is TGTGCCAGCAGCCAAACCGGACCCTACAATGAGCAGTTCTTC.

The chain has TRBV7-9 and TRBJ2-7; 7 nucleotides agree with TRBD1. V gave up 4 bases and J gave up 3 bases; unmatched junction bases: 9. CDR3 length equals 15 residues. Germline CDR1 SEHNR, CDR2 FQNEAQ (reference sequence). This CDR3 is CASSSYRDSHYEQYF. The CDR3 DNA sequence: TGTGCCAGCAGCTCGTACCGGGACAGCCACTACGAGCAGTACTTC.

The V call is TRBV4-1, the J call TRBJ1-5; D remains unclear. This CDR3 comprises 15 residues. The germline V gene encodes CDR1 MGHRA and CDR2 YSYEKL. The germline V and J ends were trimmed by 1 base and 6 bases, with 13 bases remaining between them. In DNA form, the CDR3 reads TGCGCCAGCAGCCAAGCATCGGCAGGACCTCAGCCCCAGCATTTT. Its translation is CASSQASAGPQPQHF.

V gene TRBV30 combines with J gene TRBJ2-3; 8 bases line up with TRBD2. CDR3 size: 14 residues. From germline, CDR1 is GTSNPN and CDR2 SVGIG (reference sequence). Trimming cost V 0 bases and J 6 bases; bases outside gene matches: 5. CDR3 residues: CAWSVNGGADTQYF. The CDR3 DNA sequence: TGTGCCTGGAGTGTAAACGGGGGGGCCGATACGCAGTATTTT. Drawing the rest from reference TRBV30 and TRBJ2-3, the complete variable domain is SQTIHQWPATLVQPVGSPLSLECTVEGTSNPNLYWYRQAAGRGLQLLFYSVGIGQISSEVPQNLSASRPQDRQFILSSKKLLLSDSGFYLCAWSVNGGADTQYFGPGTRLTVL.

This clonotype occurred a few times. Here the CDR3 DNA reads TGCGCCAGCAGCCAGGTAAGGGGAAGCAATCAGCCCCAGCATTTT. It specifies CASSQVRGSNQPQHF. The chain has TRBV4-1 and TRBJ1-5, with a possible D match to TRBD1 (5 bases). This CDR3 has 15 residues. Trimming pared 3 bases from V and 1 base from J, leaving 10 bases between. Germline values: CDR1 MGHRA, CDR2 YSYEKL.

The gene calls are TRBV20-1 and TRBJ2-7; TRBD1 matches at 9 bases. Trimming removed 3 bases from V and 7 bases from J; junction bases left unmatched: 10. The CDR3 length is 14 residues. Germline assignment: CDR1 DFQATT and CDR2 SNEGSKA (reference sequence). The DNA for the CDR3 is TGCAGTGCTAGTGCCGGGACAGGGTTGGAGGAGCAGTACTTC. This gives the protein CSASAGTGLEEQYF.

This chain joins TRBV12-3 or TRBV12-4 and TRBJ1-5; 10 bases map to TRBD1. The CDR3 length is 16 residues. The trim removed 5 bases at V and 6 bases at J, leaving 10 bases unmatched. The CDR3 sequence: CASSTWDRGFGQPQHF. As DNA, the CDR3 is TGTGCCAGCAGTACCTGGGACAGGGGATTTGGTCAGCCCCAGCATTTT.

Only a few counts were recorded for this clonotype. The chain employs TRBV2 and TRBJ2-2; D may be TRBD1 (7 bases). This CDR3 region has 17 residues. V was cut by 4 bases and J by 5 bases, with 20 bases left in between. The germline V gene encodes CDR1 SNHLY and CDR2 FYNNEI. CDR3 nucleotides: TGTGCCAGCAGTGTAGACCCCGACAGGGCGGGGACCGGGGAGCTGTTTTTT. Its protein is CASSVDPDRAGTGELFF.